The rows below give T cell receptor beta chains drawn from one sample of a study of blood T cell repertoires in COVID-19. Clones were read by immunoSEQ multiplex PCR, and TCRdb kept only the in-frame ones, dropping some. The sample holds about 260,000 clones, about 85% seen once. Sequencing was carried out using peripheral blood. These receptors came from a man in his sixties who had recovered from COVID-19. Each CDR3 is given with its conserved first and last residue. The order of the fields is clone size, V gene, D gene, J gene, CDR3 DNA, CDR3 protein. The D gene is left open where the match is weak. Clone size, where shown, is once, few, many, or a class for clones that have expanded.

NA	TRBV13	TRBD2	TRBJ2-1	TGTGCCAGCAGCTCACCGGGACTAGCTAACAATGAGCAGTTCTTC	CASSSPGLANNEQFF
once	TRBV7-3	NA	TRBJ1-6	TGTGCCAGCAGCCCCACAGGGTCTGAATCCTATAATTCACCCCTCCACTTT	CASSPTGSESYNSPLHF
NA	TRBV29-1	TRBD1	TRBJ1-2	TGCAGCGCCCCCGGGACAGGGGGCGCAGGAGGGTTTAACTATGGCTACACCTTC	CSAPGTGGAGGFNYGYTF
NA	TRBV10-3	TRBD2	TRBJ2-3	TGTGCCATCAGTGAAGGACTAGCGGGATCTAGCACAGATACGCAGTATTTT	CAISEGLAGSSTDTQYF
NA	TRBV4-2	TRBD1	TRBJ1-1	TGTGCCAGCAGCTACTACGCCGGGACAGGGGGCGAGGTCTCTGAAGCTTTCTTT	CASSYYAGTGGEVSEAFF
NA	TRBV7-9	NA	TRBJ1-3	TGTGCCAGCAGTAATACTGCTACGATCTCTGGAAACACCATATATTTT	CASSNTATISGNTIYF
few	TRBV7-9	NA	TRBJ2-3	TGTGCCAGCAGCGCAGTCCCGAGCGGCACTAGCACAGATACGCAGTATTTT	CASSAVPSGTSTDTQYF
NA	TRBV5-4	NA	TRBJ1-1	TGTGCCAGCAGCCGCCCAGGGGCTTACACTGAAGCTTTCTTT	CASSRPGAYTEAFF
NA	TRBV30	TRBD2	TRBJ2-1	TGTGCCTGGAGGCCCGGAAAGACTAGCGGGGGGGCCTCTGAGCAGTTCTTC	CAWRPGKTSGGASEQFF
NA	TRBV21-1	NA	TRBJ1-2	TGTGCCAGCAGCAAAGAATTTACAGGATACGTCTATGGCTACACCTTC	CASSKEFTGYVYGYTF
NA	TRBV21-1	NA	TRBJ1-2	TGTGCCAGCAGCAAAGAGCGGGACAGGTACTATGGCTACACCTTC	CASSKERDRYYGYTF
NA	TRBV14	TRBD1	TRBJ2-1	TGTGCCAGCAGCCAAGATCAAAGGACAGGGAGGTATGAGCAGTTCTTC	CASSQDQRTGRYEQFF
NA	TRBV2	TRBD1	TRBJ2-6	TGTGCCAGCAGGGGACAGGGGACCTTCTCTGGGGCCAACGTCCTGACTTTC	CASRGQGTFSGANVLTF
NA	TRBV5-6	TRBD1	TRBJ2-1	TGTGCCAGCAGCTTGACAGGGGTCGATGAGCAGTTCTTC	CASSLTGVDEQFF
NA	TRBV9	NA	TRBJ2-5	TGTGCCAGCAGCCCCCACAGGGAGAGGGGAGAGACCCAGTACTTC	CASSPHRERGETQYF
NA	TRBV19	TRBD1	TRBJ2-1	TGTGCCAGTTTATCGGCTCGGGACAGTACATACAATGAGCAGTTCTTC	CASLSARDSTYNEQFF
NA	TRBV6-5	TRBD1	TRBJ2-7	TGTGCCAGCAGTTGGGGACAGGGGGTTCCCTACGAGCAGTACTTC	CASSWGQGVPYEQYF
NA	TRBV2	TRBD2	TRBJ2-1	TGTGCCATCCTACTAGCGGGGGAGAACAATGAGCAGTTCTTC	CAILLAGENNEQFF
NA	TRBV5-1	NA	TRBJ1-1	TGCGCCAGCAGGGCGCGGGGGGGTTACATCTCGAACACTGAAGCTTTCTTT	CASRARGGYISNTEAFF
NA	TRBV20-1	TRBD1	TRBJ2-7	TGCAGTGCTAGTTCGGTGGGGACAGGGCGAGGCGAGCAGTACTTC	CSASSVGTGRGEQYF
NA	TRBV30	NA	TRBJ1-5	TGTGCCTGGAGTACGGGGTTAGATCAGCCCCAGCATTTT	CAWSTGLDQPQHF
NA	TRBV7-9	NA	TRBJ2-7	TGTGCCAGCAGCTTAGCAGGGAGTTACGAGCAGTACTTC	CASSLAGSYEQYF
NA	TRBV4-2	NA	TRBJ2-1	TGTGCCAGCAGCCAAGACGCTAGATTCGATGAGCAGTTCTTC	CASSQDARFDEQFF
NA	TRBV19	NA	TRBJ1-6	TGTGCCACCCAGGGGCAGGGTTGGAATTCACCCCTCCACTTT	CATQGQGWNSPLHF
NA	TRBV4-1	NA	TRBJ1-4	TGCGCCAGCAGCCAAGATTTCTTAACATTAAAACTGTTTTTT	CASSQDFLTLKLFF
NA	TRBV7-6	NA	TRBJ2-7	TGTGCCAGCAGCTCCTTCTACGAGCAGTACTTC	CASSSFYEQYF
NA	TRBV10-3	NA	TRBJ2-7	TGTGCCATCAAACCACAGGGAAACCCCTACGAGCAGTACTTC	CAIKPQGNPYEQYF
few	TRBV6-1	TRBD1	TRBJ1-3	TGTGCCAGCAGTGAAGGGGACAGGATCTCTGGAAACACCATATATTTT	CASSEGDRISGNTIYF
NA	TRBV19	NA	TRBJ2-2	TGTGCCAGTAGTCCGGCAGGGTCGAACACCGGGGAGCTGTTTTTT	CASSPAGSNTGELFF
NA	TRBV6-2/TRBV6-3	TRBD2	TRBJ2-3	TGTGCCAGCAGTTACCGCCTCCTGCGGGGGACCGGGAGAACAGATACGCAGTATTTT	CASSYRLLRGTGRTDTQYF
few	TRBV29-1	TRBD1	TRBJ1-1	TGCAGCGTTGGTCAGGGGGCCCCGGGCACTGAAGCTTTCTTT	CSVGQGAPGTEAFF
NA	TRBV18	NA	TRBJ1-2	TGTGCCAGCTCACCAGTACAGGGTGAAGGCTATGGCTACACCTTC	CASSPVQGEGYGYTF
NA	TRBV24-1	NA	TRBJ1-4	TGTGCCACCAGTACTCAGGGTGGGAGGGAAAAACTGTTTTTT	CATSTQGGREKLFF
NA	TRBV18	TRBD1	TRBJ1-2	TGTGCCAGCTCACCAGAGACAGGGGGCGAGGGCTATGGCTACACCTTC	CASSPETGGEGYGYTF
NA	TRBV7-9	NA	TRBJ1-1	TGTGCCAGCAGCGAGTGGGGCGGCACTGAAGCTTTCTTT	CASSEWGGTEAFF
NA	TRBV4-1	TRBD1	TRBJ2-1	TGCGCCAGCAGCCAAGGACAGGGGCCTTTCAATGAGCAGTTCTTC	CASSQGQGPFNEQFF
NA	TRBV4-2	TRBD2	TRBJ2-1	TGTGCCAGCAGCCAAGATCGGGGGGGGGCCCGTAGCTCCTACAATGAGCAGTTCTTC	CASSQDRGGARSSYNEQFF
once	TRBV6-5	NA	TRBJ2-3	TGTGCCAGCAGTAGCGGTCCAGATACGCAGTATTTT	CASSSGPDTQYF
NA	TRBV6-5	NA	TRBJ1-1	TGTGCCAGCACCGACGTCGCGGGGGCAGTGACTGAAGCTTTCTTT	CASTDVAGAVTEAFF
NA	TRBV6-2/TRBV6-3	NA	TRBJ1-5	TGTGCCAGCAGCAATCAGAATAGGACACCCCGTCAGCCCCAGCATTTT	CASSNQNRTPRQPQHF
few	TRBV27	NA	TRBJ2-3	TGTGCCAGCAGAGATAGAGGGAGAGATACGCAGTATTTT	CASRDRGRDTQYF
NA	TRBV9	NA	TRBJ1-3	TGTGCCAGCAGCGTAGCTGGGGGCACGGGAAACACCATATATTTT	CASSVAGGTGNTIYF